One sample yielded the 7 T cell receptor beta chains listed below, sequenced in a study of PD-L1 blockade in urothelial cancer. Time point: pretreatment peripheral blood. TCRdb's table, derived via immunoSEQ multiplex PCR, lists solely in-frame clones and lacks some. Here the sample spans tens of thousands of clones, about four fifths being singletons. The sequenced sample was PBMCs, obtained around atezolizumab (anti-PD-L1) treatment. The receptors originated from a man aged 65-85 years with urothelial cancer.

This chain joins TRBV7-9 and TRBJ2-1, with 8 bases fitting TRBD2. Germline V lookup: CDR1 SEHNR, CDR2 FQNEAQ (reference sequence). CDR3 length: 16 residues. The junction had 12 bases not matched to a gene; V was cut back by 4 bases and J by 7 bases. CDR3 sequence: CASSSIKRERWNEQFF. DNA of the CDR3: TGTGCCAGCAGCTCTATTAAGCGGGAGAGGTGGAATGAGCAGTTCTTC.

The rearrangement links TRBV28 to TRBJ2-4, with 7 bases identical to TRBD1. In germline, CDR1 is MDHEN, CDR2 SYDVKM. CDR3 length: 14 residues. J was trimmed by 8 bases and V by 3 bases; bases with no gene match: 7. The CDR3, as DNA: TGTGCCAGCAGTTTGGAAACAGGGGTGGACATTCAGTACTTC. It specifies CASSLETGVDIQYF.

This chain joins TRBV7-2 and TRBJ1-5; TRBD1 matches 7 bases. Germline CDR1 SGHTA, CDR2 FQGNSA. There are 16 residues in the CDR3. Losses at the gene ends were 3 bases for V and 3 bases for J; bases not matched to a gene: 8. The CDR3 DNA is TGTGCCAGCAGCTTCGGGACAGTTTTTCCCAATCAGCCCCAGCATTTT. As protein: CASSFGTVFPNQPQHF.

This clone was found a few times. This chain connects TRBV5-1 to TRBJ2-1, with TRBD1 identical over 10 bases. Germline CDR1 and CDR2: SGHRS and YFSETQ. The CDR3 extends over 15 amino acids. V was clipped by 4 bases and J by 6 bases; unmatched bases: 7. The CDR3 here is CASSPGTGAFNEQFF. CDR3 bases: TGCGCCAGCAGCCCAGGGACAGGGGCGTTCAATGAGCAGTTCTTC.

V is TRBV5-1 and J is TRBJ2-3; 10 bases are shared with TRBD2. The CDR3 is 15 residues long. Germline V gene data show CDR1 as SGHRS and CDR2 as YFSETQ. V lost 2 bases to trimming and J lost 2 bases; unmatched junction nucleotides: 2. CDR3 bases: TGCGCCAGCAGCTTAGCGGGAGGGGACACAGATACGCAGTATTTT. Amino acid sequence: CASSLAGGDTDTQYF.

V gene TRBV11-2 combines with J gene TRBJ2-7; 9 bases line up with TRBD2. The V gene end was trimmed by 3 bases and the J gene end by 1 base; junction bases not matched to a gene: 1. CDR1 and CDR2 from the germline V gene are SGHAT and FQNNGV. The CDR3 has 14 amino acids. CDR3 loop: CASSFGLASYEQYF. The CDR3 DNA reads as TGTGCCAGCAGCTTCGGACTAGCGTCCTACGAGCAGTACTTC.

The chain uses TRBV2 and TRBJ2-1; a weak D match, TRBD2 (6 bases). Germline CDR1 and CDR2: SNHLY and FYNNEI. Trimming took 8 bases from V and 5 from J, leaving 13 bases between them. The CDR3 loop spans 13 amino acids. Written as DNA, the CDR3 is TGTGCCAGCCGGAGGGGACTTAACAATGAGCAGTTCTTC. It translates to CASRRGLNNEQFF.